This T cell receptor beta chain was identified during a study of T cell changes during pregnancy in multiple sclerosis. Data came from immunoSEQ multiplex PCR; TCRdb stores just in-frame clones and leaves some out. Of fewer than 65,000 clones in the sample, 91% were seen once. Germline CDR1 and CDR2: MNHEY and SVGAGI. The CDR3 consists of 14 residues. V gave up 4 bases and J gave up 8 bases; unmatched junction bases: 6. Sequenced material: peripheral blood, taken in the third trimester of pregnancy. This chain links TRBV6-5 with TRBJ1-4; 8 bases agree with TRBD1. The TCR originated in a female donor in good health, enrolled as a control in a pregnancy study. In DNA, the CDR3 is TGTGCCAGCAGTTCACTCCGGGACAGGGAAAAACTGTTTTTT. This codes for CASSSLRDREKLFF.